This T cell receptor beta chain was captured in a study of T cell repertoires in cytomegalovirus infection. At the level of the study: The public TCR beta signatures pointed to both CMV infection and matching HLA type.

Of note for this clonotype: Antigen specificity is unknown.

General study findings and limits: Within the response measured ex vivo, HLA-C-restricted CMV-specific TCR beta clonotypes were dominant. Public TCR beta family frequency separated CMV-and-HLA carriers, including in an independent cohort.

The germline V gene encodes CDR1 SGHVS and CDR2 FQNEAQ. Trimming took off 1 base at V and 4 bases at J, with 17 bases between the two ends. The length of the CDR3 is 17 residues. TCRdb redid the calling of the reads with MiXCR, one entry per CDR3 protein. Of around 450,000 distinct CDR3 sequences listed, under 40% are singletons. The chain has TRBV7-8 and TRBJ2-1; D is perhaps TRBD2 (6 bases). Sequencing was done on a sample of PBMCs. The receptor was derived from a human donor in good health (CMV status not recorded). Some clones in this sample may be carry-over from other donors' samples. The CDR3 loop reads CASSLGSGLTSYNEQFF. CDR3 coding DNA: TGTGCCAGCAGCTTAGGTAGCGGCTTAACGTCATACAATGAGCAGTTCTTC.